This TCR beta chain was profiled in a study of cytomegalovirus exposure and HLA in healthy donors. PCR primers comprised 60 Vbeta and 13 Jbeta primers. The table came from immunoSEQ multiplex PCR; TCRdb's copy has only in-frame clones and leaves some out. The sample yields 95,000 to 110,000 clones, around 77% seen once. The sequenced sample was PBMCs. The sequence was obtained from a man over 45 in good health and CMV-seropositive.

As DNA, the CDR3 is TGTGCCAGCAGTTTCCGGACACCCTTCGCGAACACCGGGGAGCTGTTTTTT. Encoded protein: CASSFRTPFANTGELFF. The chain joins TRBV27 to TRBJ2-2; tentatively, D is TRBD1 (5 bases). V was shortened by 3 bases and J by 0 bases, with 14 bases between the two germline ends. The germline V gene has CDR1 MNHEY and CDR2 SMNVEV (reference sequence). The length of the CDR3 is 17 residues.